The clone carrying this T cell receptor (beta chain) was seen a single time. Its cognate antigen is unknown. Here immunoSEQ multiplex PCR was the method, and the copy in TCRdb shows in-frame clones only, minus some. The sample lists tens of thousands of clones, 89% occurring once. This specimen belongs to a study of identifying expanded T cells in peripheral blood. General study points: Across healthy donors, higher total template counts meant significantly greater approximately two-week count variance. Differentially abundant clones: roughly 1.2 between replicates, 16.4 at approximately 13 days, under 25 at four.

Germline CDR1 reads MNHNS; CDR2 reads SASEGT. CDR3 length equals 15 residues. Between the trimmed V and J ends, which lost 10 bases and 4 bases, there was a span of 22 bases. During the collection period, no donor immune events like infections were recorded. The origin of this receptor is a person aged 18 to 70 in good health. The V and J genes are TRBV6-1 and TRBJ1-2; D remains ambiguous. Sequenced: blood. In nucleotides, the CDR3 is TGTGCCACTACACCGACGGCCCCCGCCATCTATGGCTACACCTTC. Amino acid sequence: CATTPTAPAIYGYTF.